A selection of T cell receptor beta chains follows, all from one sample in a study of T cells expressing NK-cell markers. TCRdb re-called the 5' RACE reads and shows each CDR3 protein once, DNA omitted. The sample holds some 340,000 distinct CDR3 sequences. Source material: blood T cells: a sorted CD56 or NKG2C T cell subset, CD4+ or CD8+ T cells, or bulk PBMC T cells (not recorded which). The source of these receptors is a man aged 18-75 years in good health. Both conserved end residues are part of each CDR3. Each record gives: J gene, V gene, CDR3 protein.

>TRBJ2-1|TRBV29-1
CSVEAPSGFRQTEQFF
>TRBJ2-7|TRBV5-1
CASSLVAGDRYEQYF
>TRBJ2-4|TRBV5-1
CASSVGDFAKNIQYF
>TRBJ2-2|TRBV7-8
CASSLRQGAGELFF
>TRBJ2-4|TRBV15
CATSRDGVDLAIQYF
>TRBJ1-5|TRBV20-1
CSATLRGSNQPQHF
>TRBJ1-2|TRBV10-3
CAQRASGDYGYTF
>TRBJ2-1|TRBV20-1
CSASGQTSGFGNEQFF
>TRBJ2-7|TRBV2
CASSSDRVYEQYF
>TRBJ1-5|TRBV7-8
CASSPRGLGQPQHF
>TRBJ1-6|TRBV20-1
CSARDRDAMSSYNSPLHF
>TRBJ2-3|TRBV7-8
CASSMGPLYGRTDTQYF
>TRBJ2-7|TRBV2
CASSSQGTAYELYF
>TRBJ2-3|TRBV15
CATSRRDRALGTQYF
>TRBJ1-1|TRBV4-2
CASSQDNRPTEAFF
>TRBJ2-3|TRBV3-1
CASSRSGTSGGAVDTQYF
>TRBJ1-1|TRBV12-3/TRBV12-4
CASSPIWGGAQGEAFF
>TRBJ2-7|TRBV28
CASRPGLAPHEQYF
>TRBJ1-3|TRBV6-6
CASYRTAGNTIYF
>TRBJ1-4|TRBV12-3/TRBV12-4
CASSLSSPDEKLFF
>TRBJ2-3|TRBV15
CATRLIGVNTQYF